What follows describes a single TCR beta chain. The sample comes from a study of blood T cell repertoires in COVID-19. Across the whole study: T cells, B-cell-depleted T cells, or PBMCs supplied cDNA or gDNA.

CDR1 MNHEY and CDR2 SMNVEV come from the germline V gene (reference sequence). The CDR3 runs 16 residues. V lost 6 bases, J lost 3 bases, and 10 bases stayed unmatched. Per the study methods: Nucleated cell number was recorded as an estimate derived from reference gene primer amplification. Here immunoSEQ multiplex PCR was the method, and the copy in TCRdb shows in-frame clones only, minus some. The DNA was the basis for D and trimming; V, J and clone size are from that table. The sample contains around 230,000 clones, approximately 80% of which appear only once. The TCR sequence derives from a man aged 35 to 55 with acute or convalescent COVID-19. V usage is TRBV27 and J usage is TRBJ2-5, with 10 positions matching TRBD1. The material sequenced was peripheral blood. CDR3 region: CASSHPRGTGEETQYF. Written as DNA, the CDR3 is TGTGCCAGCAGCCACCCCCGTGGGACAGGGGAAGAGACCCAGTACTTC.